The sequence of this TCR beta chain was determined in a study of fetal regulatory T cell absence and autoimmunity (dated by TCRdb to 2016 to 2017). About the full investigation: Exocrine pancreas autoimmunity was seen in the IPEX patients without clinical diabetes.

Notes on this clone: Its antigen has not been determined. No much larger clone exists at a distance of one base, and base qualities are not known.

General findings and caveats noted by the study authors: Compared with cord blood, the pancreas TCR compartment showed significant oligoclonal enrichment, and some top clones were enriched more than 90-fold. The oligoclonal enrichment was interpreted as support for antigen-driven autoimmunity in the pancreas before birth in IPEX syndrome. Cord blood and pancreas had broadly similar TRB gene family usage, which resembled published neonatal and adult repertoires.

Repertoire sequencing was done on genomic DNA taken from frozen pancreas tissue. The DNeasy Blood and Tissue Kit was used to extract roughly 2-3.1 ug of genomic DNA from either umbilical cord blood or frozen pancreas. The CDR3 has 14 amino acids, counting the end cysteine and phenylalanine. Solely the CDR3 DNA is kept, with 42 bases framed from the first base. Via the germline V gene, CDR1 is MNHEY and CDR2 SVGAGI. Here V drops 4 bases and J drops 8 bases, and the junction holds 6 bases not matched to any gene. Amplification and barcoding of TCRbeta CDR3 regions were carried out by two-step multiplex PCR on the immunoSEQ human TCRbeta survey platform. Libraries were sequenced on Illumina instruments, and IgH from the same samples was sequenced in parallel. From the authors' description of their analysis: Raw reads were filtered against IMGT V, D, J definitions and were binned using a nearest-neighbor algorithm so that PCR and sequencing errors were removed. Clones were defined as identical nucleotide sequences, and differential abundance between tissues was assessed by per-clone Fisher exact tests with a pFDR threshold of p<0.01. A minimum inclusion filter of 10 in either sample excluded clones with frequencies too low for statistical inference. Pairwise clonal comparisons used the immunoSEQ Analyzer, and gene family usage was assessed with IMGT tools. This is the immuneACCESS table as TCRdb keeps it, with only in-frame sequences that have V and J called. A part of the clones is gone; compared with another copy, unresolved V genes explain less than half, and the rest is unexplained. From that table come the V and J calls and clone size; the DNA was used to work out D and trimming. In all, the sample holds roughly 95,000 clones, and 72% of those were seen once. Together, the top ten hold 1.5% to 2% of the sample.

Recombination linked TRBV6-5 to TRBJ1-4; TRBD1 aligns with 8 central bases. The receptor's source is a male donor with IPEX syndrome. The specimen was pancreas tissue. CDR3 protein: CASSSGRGREKLFF. The bases read TGTGCCAGCAGTTCCGGCAGGGGGCGAGAAAAACTGTTTTTT.